Listed below are T cell receptor beta chains from one sample, sequenced in a study of T cells in Graves' hyperthyroidism and ophthalmopathy. One entry per CDR3 protein, called by TCRdb with MiXCR from the multiplex PCR reads. The table records nearly 600,000 distinct CDR3 sequences, 12% to 15% of them present only once. The sample taken for sequencing was blood. Receptor source: a young woman with Graves' ophthalmopathy. Each CDR3 is given with its conserved first and last residue. The D gene is left open where the match is weak. Some rows mark clone size as missing; the rest say once, few, many or name a class of expanded clone.

j_call v_call clone_size d_call cdr3_aa cdr3_nt
TRBJ2-3 TRBV12-3/TRBV12-4 few TRBD1 CASSFQGQGTDTQYF TGTGCCAGCAGTTTTCAGGGACAGGGGACAGATACGCAGTATTTT
TRBJ2-7 TRBV7-8 many NA CASSYGGQSYEQYF TGTGCCAGCAGTTACGGAGGACAGTCCTACGAGCAGTACTTC
TRBJ2-3 TRBV10-3 few NA CAISDAGGYTDTQYF TGTGCCATCAGTGATGCCGGGGGCTACACAGATACGCAGTATTTT
TRBJ2-1 TRBV6-2/TRBV6-3 NA NA CASSYGAPSSYNEQFF TGTGCCAGCAGTTACGGGGCCCCTAGCTCCTACAATGAGCAGTTCTTC
TRBJ2-7 TRBV7-9 many NA CASSTSTGTDYEQYF TGTGCCAGCAGCACATCGACCGGGACGGATTACGAGCAGTACTTC
TRBJ1-1 TRBV27 many NA CASSSTGLKTGVNTEAFF TGTGCCAGCAGTTCAACGGGACTCAAAACCGGGGTAAACACTGAAGCTTTCTTT
TRBJ1-4 TRBV6-1 many TRBD1 CASSTASGQGASGEKLFF TGTGCCAGCAGCACCGCGTCCGGACAGGGGGCAAGTGGTGAAAAACTGTTTTTT
TRBJ2-3 TRBV4-2 few TRBD2 CASSQDGLATRADTQYF TGTGCCAGCAGCCAAGACGGACTAGCAACTAGGGCAGATACGCAGTATTTT
TRBJ2-7 TRBV18 many TRBD2 CASSPTSGRPYEQYF TGTGCCAGCTCACCAACTAGCGGGAGACCCTACGAGCAGTACTTC
TRBJ2-7 TRBV11-1 many NA CASSPLFRDEQYF TGTGCCAGCAGCCCATTATTCAGGGACGAGCAGTACTTC
TRBJ2-1 TRBV20-1 NA NA CSAPKRNPIEQFF TGCAGTGCTCCAAAACGAAACCCTATTGAGCAGTTCTTC
TRBJ2-3 TRBV28 many NA CASSAPGGASTDTQYF TGTGCCAGCAGTGCCCCGGGCGGGGCTAGCACAGATACGCAGTATTTT
TRBJ1-6 TRBV20-1 many TRBD1 CSALMGDRGGSPLHF TGCAGTGCTCTCATGGGGGACAGGGGAGGTTCACCCCTCCACTTT
TRBJ2-1 TRBV5-1 many NA CASSLDHHPEQFF TGCGCCAGCAGCTTGGACCACCACCCGGAGCAGTTCTTC
TRBJ2-7 TRBV3-1 many NA CASSQQGGPAYEQYF TGTGCCAGCAGCCAACAAGGAGGGCCTGCCTACGAGCAGTACTTC
TRBJ1-3 TRBV7-8 many NA CASSPPTVAGNTIYF TGTGCCAGCAGCCCTCCGACGGTAGCGGGAAACACCATATATTTT
TRBJ1-1 TRBV7-3 many TRBD1 CASSSGQANTEAFF TGTGCCAGCAGCTCCGGACAGGCGAACACTGAAGCTTTCTTT
TRBJ2-7 TRBV10-3 many NA CAISDTGIRRYEQYF TGTGCCATCAGTGATACAGGGATAAGGAGATACGAGCAGTACTTC
TRBJ1-6 TRBV27 many TRBD1 CASTPGQGTIGPLGNSPLHF TGTGCCAGCACTCCTGGACAGGGGACTATCGGTCCTTTGGGGAATTCACCCCTCCACTTT
TRBJ2-4 TRBV12-3/TRBV12-4 many TRBD2 CASSLTGVAGQNIQYF TGTGCCAGCAGTTTAACCGGGGTAGCGGGCCAAAACATTCAGTACTTC
TRBJ2-7 TRBV7-7 many NA CASSLAETGWRVYEQYF TGTGCTAGCAGCTTAGCCGAAACAGGGTGGAGGGTCTACGAGCAGTACTTC
TRBJ1-2 TRBV28 many TRBD1 CASSSRRGFGYGYTF TGTGCCAGCAGTTCCCGCAGGGGGTTCGGCTATGGCTACACCTTC
TRBJ2-7 TRBV18 many NA CASSPRQHSYEQYF TGTGCCAGCTCACCAAGACAGCACTCCTACGAGCAGTACTTC
TRBJ1-1 TRBV4-1 NA NA CASSQGRSFDRRDTEAFF TGCGCCAGCAGCCAAGGCCGTTCGTTCGATCGGAGGGACACTGAAGCTTTCTTT
TRBJ1-5 TRBV29-1 NA TRBD1 CSVGQGDSNQPQHF TGCAGCGTTGGACAGGGAGATAGCAATCAGCCCCAGCATTTT
TRBJ1-2 TRBV12-3/TRBV12-4 many TRBD1 CASSFSGTGYGYTF TGTGCCAGCAGTTTTAGCGGGACAGGGTATGGCTACACCTTC
TRBJ1-3 TRBV20-1 NA NA CSARVTETSGNTIYF TGCAGTGCTAGGGTTACAGAGACCTCTGGAAACACCATATATTTT
TRBJ2-3 TRBV2 many TRBD1 CASRDRGLTDTQYF TGTGCCAGCAGGGACAGGGGGCTCACAGATACGCAGTATTTT
TRBJ2-7 TRBV11-3 many TRBD2 CASRRRESYEQYF TGTGCCAGCAGACGGCGGGAGAGCTACGAGCAGTACTTC
TRBJ2-7 TRBV11-1 many TRBD1 CASSLEYQGVIHLYEQYF TGTGCCAGCAGCCTAGAGTATCAGGGGGTGATACACCTGTACGAGCAGTACTTC
TRBJ2-5 TRBV12-3/TRBV12-4 many TRBD2 CASSLFWGLAGAETQYF TGTGCCAGCAGTTTATTTTGGGGACTAGCGGGAGCTGAGACCCAGTACTTC
TRBJ2-5 TRBV10-3 many NA CAISLYLASSEETQYF TGTGCCATCAGTTTGTATCTAGCGAGTTCGGAAGAGACCCAGTACTTC